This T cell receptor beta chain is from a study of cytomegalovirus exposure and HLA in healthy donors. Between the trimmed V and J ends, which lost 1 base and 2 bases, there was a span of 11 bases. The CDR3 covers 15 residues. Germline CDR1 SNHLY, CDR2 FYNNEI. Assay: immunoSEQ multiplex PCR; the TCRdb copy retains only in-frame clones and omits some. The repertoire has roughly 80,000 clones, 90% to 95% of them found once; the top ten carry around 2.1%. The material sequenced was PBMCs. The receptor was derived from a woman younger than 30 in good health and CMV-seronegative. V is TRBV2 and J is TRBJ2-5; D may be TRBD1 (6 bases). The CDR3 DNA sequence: TGTGCCAGCAGTGAAGGGGGGCAGGGACAAGAGACCCAGTACTTC. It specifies CASSEGGQGQETQYF.